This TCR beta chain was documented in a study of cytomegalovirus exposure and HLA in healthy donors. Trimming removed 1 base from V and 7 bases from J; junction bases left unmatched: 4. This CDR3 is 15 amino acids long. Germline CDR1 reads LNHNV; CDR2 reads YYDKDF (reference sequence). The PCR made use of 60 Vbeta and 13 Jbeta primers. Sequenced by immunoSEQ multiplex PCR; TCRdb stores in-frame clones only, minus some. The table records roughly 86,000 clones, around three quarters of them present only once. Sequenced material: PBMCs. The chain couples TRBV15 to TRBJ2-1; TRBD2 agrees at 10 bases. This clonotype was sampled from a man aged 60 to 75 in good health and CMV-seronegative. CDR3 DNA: TGTGCCACCAGCAGAGGCCCAGCGGGGGGGAATGAGCAGTTCTTC. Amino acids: CATSRGPAGGNEQFF.